Included here is one T cell receptor (beta chain) sequence, with context. Germline CDR1 and CDR2: ENHRY and SYGVKD. This CDR3 has 13 amino acids. The germline V and J ends were trimmed by 1 base and 5 bases, with 6 bases remaining between them. These data are taken from a study of blood T cell repertoires in COVID-19. The wider study: COVID-19 samples, acute and convalescent, were from the United States, Italy and Spain. The cDNA or gDNA used as material had been derived from T cells, B-cell-depleted T cells, or PBMCs.

How the authors handled the data: Amplifying reference gene primers gave estimates of nucleated cell counts. Assay: immunoSEQ multiplex PCR; the TCRdb copy retains only in-frame clones and omits some. The DNA was the basis for D and trimming; V, J and clone size are from that table. The data contain 150,000 to 200,000 clones, more than 75% of them singletons. The chain employs TRBV10-3 and TRBJ1-5; D is unresolved. Sequencing used peripheral blood. This TCR was recovered from a man between 60 and 70 years old with active or convalescent COVID-19. CDR3: CAISELRDQPQHF. In nucleotides, the CDR3 is TGTGCCATCAGTGAGTTGAGGGATCAGCCCCAGCATTTT.